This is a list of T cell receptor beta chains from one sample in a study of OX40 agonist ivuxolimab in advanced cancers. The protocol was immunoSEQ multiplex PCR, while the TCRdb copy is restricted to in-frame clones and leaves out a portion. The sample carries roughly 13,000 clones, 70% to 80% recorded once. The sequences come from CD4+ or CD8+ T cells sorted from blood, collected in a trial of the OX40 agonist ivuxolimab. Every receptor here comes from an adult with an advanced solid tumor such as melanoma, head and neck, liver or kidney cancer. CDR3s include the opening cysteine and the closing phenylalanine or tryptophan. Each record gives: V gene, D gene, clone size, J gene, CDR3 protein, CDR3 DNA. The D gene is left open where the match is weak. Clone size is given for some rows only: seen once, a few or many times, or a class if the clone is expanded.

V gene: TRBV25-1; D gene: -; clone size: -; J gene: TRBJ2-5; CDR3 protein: CASSESRHLETQYF; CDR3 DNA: TGTGCCAGCAGTGAATCCCGCCATCTGGAGACCCAGTACTTC
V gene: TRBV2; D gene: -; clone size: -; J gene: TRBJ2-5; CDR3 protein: CASRKGGDQETQYF; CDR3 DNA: TGTGCCAGCAGGAAGGGGGGAGACCAAGAGACCCAGTACTTC
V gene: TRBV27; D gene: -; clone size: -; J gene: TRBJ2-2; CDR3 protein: CASSSPWVTGELFF; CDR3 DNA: TGTGCCAGCAGTTCCCCTTGGGTTACCGGGGAGCTGTTTTTT
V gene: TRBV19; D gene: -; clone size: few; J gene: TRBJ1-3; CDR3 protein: CATRDSSSGNTIYF; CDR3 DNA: TGTGCCACCCGGGACTCGAGCTCTGGAAACACCATATATTTT
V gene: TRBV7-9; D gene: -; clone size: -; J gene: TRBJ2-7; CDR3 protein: CASTGRTTYEQYF; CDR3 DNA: TGTGCCAGCACAGGACGGACCACCTACGAGCAGTACTTC
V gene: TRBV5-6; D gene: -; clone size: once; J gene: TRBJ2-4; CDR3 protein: CASSEDSKNIQYF; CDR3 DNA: TGTGCCAGCAGCGAGGACAGTAAAAACATTCAGTACTTC
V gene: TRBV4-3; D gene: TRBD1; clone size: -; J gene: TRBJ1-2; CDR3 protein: CASSQDLETGFFSGYTF; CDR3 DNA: TGCGCCAGCAGCCAAGATTTGGAGACAGGGTTTTTTAGTGGCTACACCTTC
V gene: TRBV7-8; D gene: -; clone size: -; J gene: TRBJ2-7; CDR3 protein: CASNPAGLGGYEQYF; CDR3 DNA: TGTGCCAGCAACCCTGCAGGGTTAGGAGGGTACGAGCAGTACTTC
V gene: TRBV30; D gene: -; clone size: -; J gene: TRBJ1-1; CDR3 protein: CAWSQGGAEAFF; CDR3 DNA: TGTGCCTGGAGTCAGGGTGGTGCTGAAGCTTTCTTT
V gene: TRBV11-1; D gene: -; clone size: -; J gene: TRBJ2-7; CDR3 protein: CASSLDESSSYEQYF; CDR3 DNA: TGTGCCAGCAGCTTAGACGAATCAAGCTCCTACGAGCAGTACTTC
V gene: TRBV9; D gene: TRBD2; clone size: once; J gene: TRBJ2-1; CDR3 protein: CASSVGTSGSEQFF; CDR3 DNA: TGTGCCAGCAGCGTTGGGACTAGCGGTAGTGAGCAGTTCTTC
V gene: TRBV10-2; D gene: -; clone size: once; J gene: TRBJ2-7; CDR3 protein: CASTGGREQYF; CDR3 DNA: TGCGCCAGCACAGGGGGGCGCGAGCAGTACTTC
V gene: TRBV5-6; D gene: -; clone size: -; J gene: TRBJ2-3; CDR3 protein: CASSLFNPKADTQYF; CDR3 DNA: TGTGCCAGCAGCTTGTTTAATCCAAAGGCAGATACGCAGTATTTT
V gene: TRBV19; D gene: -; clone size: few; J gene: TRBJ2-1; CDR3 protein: CATTNPGRSHYNEQFF; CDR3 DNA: TGTGCCACCACGAACCCGGGACGAAGTCACTACAATGAGCAGTTCTTC
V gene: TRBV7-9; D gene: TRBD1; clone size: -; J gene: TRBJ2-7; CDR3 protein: CASSPIGTVREQYF; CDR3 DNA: TGTGCCAGCAGCCCTATAGGGACAGTCCGGGAGCAGTACTTC
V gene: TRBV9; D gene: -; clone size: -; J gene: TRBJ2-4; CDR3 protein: CASSADSLIGAKNIQYF; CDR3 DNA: TGTGCCAGCAGCGCCGACAGTCTCATAGGGGCCAAAAACATTCAGTACTTC
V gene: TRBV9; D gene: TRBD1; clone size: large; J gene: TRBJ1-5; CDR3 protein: CASSVGTGRGQPQHF; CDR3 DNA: TGTGCCAGCAGCGTGGGGACAGGTCGAGGTCAGCCCCAGCATTTT
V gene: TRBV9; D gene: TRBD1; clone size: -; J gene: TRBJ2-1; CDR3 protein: CASSVGTGGHHEQFF; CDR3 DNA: TGTGCCAGCAGCGTTGGGACAGGGGGCCACCATGAGCAGTTCTTC
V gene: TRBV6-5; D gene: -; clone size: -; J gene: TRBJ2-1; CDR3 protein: CASSSRGSPNREQFF; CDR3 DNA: TGTGCCAGCAGTTCTCGGGGGAGTCCTAATCGTGAGCAGTTCTTC
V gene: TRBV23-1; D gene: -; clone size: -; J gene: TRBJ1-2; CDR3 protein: CASIEGWIFSPRVSGYTF; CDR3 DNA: TGCGCCAGCATAGAGGGATGGATTTTTTCCCCAAGGGTAAGTGGCTACACCTTC